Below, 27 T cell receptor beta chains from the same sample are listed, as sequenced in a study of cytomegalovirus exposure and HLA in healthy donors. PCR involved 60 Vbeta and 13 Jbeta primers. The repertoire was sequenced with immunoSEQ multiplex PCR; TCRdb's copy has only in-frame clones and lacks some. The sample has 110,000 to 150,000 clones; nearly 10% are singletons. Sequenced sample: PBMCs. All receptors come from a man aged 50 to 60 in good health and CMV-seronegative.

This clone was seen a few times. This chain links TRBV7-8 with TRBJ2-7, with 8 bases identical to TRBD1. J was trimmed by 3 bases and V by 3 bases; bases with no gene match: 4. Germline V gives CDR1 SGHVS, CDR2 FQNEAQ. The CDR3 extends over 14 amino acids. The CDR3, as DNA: TGTGCCAGCAGCTTGACAGGGGAGGTCTACGAGCAGTACTTC. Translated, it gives CASSLTGEVYEQYF.

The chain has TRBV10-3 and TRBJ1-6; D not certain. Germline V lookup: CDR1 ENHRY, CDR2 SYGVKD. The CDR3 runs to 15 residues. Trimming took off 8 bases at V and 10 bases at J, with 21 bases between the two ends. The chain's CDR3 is CAIPQTIGRESPLHF. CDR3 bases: TGTGCCATCCCTCAAACCATCGGCCGGGAATCACCCCTCCACTTT.

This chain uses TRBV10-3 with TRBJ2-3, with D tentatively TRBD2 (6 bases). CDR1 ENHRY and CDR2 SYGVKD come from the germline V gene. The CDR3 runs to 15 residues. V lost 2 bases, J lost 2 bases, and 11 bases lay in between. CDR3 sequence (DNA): TGTGCCATCAGTGAGGTTCCGGGACTCACAGATACGCAGTATTTT. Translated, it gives CAISEVPGLTDTQYF.

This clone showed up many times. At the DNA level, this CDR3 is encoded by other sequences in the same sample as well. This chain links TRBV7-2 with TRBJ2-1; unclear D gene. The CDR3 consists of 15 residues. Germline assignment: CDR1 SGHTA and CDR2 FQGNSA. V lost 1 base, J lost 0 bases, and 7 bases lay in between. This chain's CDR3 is CASSLDSSSYNEQFF. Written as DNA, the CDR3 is TGTGCCAGCAGCTTAGATAGTAGCTCCTACAATGAGCAGTTCTTC.

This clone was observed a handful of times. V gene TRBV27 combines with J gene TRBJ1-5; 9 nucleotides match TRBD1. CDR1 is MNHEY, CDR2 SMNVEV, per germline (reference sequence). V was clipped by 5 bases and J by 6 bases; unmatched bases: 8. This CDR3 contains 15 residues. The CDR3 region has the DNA TGTGCCAGCAGTACTGGACAGGGGACCGGTCAGCCCCAGCATTTT. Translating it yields CASSTGQGTGQPQHF.

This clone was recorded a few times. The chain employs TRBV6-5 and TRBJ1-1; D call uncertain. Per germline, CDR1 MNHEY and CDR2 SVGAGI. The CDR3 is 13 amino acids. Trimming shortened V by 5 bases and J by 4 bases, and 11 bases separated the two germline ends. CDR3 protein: CASSAGYSTEAFF. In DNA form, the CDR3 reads TGTGCCAGCAGTGCCGGGTATTCCACTGAAGCTTTCTTT.

CDR3 protein: CASSRTGTGNTEAFF. DNA for the CDR3: TGTGCCAGCAGTCGGACAGGGACGGGAAACACTGAAGCTTTCTTT. The chain couples TRBV6-1 to TRBJ1-1; 8 bases fit TRBD1. Per the germline V gene, CDR1 is MNHNS and CDR2 is SASEGT. This CDR3 region has 15 residues. Trimming cost V 5 bases and J 2 bases; bases outside gene matches: 7.

CDR3 amino acids: CASSQVGQGAFGYTF. The CDR3 coding sequence is TGTGCCAGCAGCCAAGTAGGGCAGGGGGCATTTGGCTACACCTTC. The V and J genes are TRBV4-2 and TRBJ1-2, with TRBD1 identical over 8 bases. Germline CDR1 and CDR2: LGHNA and YNFKEQ. The CDR3 runs 15 residues. V was clipped by 1 base and J by 7 bases; unmatched bases: 8.

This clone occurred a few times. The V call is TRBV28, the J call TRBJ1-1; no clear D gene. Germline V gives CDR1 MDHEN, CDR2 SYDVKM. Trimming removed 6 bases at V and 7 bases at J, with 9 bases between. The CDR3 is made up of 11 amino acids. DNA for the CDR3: TGTGCCAGCAGCGTCAGGTATGAAGCTTTCTTT. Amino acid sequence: CASSVRYEAFF.

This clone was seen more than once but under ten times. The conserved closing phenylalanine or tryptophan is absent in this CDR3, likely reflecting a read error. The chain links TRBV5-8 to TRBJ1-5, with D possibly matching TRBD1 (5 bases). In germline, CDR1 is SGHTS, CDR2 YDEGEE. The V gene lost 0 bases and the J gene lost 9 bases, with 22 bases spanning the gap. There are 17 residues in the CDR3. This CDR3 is CASSLVPDTSGGMPQHV. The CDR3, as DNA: TGTGCCAGCAGCTTGGTTCCCGACACCTCCGGGGGTATGCCCCAGCATGTT.

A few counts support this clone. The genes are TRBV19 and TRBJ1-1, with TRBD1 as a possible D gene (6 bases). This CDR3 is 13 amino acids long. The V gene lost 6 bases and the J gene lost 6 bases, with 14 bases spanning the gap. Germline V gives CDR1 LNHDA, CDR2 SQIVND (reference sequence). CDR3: CASSQTGQAEAFF. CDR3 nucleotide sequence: TGTGCCAGTAGCCAGACAGGTCAGGCTGAAGCTTTCTTT.

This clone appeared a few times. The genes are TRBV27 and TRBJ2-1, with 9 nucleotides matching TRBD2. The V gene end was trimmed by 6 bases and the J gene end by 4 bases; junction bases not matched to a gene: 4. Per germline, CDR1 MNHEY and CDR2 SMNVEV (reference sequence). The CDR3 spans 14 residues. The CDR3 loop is CASRGSGGYNEQFF. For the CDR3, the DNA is TGTGCCAGCAGAGGTAGCGGGGGTTACAATGAGCAGTTCTTC.

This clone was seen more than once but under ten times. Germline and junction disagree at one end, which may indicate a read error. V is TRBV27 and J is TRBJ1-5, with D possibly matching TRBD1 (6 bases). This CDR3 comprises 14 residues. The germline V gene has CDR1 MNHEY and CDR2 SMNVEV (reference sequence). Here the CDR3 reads CASSSGDGNQPKHF. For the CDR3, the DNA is TGTGCCAGCAGTTCAGGGGACGGCAATCAGCCCAAGCATTTT.

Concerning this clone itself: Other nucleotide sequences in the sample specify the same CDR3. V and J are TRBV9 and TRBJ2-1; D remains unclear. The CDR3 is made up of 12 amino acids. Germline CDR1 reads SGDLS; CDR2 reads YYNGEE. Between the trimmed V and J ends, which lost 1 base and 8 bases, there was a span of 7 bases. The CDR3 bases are TGTGCCAGCAGCGTACTGGCGGATGAGCAGTTCTTC. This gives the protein CASSVLADEQFF.

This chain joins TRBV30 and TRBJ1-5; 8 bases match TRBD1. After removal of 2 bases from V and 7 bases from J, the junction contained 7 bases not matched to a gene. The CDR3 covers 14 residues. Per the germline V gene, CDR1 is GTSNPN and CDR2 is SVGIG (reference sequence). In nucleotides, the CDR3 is TGTGCCTGGAGTTTGGACAGGGTGACCCAGCCCCAGCATTTT. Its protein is CAWSLDRVTQPQHF.

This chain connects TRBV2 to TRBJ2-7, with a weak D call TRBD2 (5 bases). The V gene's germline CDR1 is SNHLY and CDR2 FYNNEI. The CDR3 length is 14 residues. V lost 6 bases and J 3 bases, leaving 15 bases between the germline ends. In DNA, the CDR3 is TGTGCCAGCAGCCCGTTTCCGAGCGGCTACGAGCAGTACTTC. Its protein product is CASSPFPSGYEQYF.

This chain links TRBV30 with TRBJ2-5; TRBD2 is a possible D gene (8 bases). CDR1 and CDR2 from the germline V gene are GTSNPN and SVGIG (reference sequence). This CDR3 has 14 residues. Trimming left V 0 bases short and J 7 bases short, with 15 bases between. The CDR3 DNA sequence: TGTGCCTGGAGTGTATCGGGAGGGGGCGTGACCCAGTACTTC. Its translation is CAWSVSGGGVTQYF.

The CDR3 is CASSVGTGASYEQYF. CDR3 DNA: TGTGCCAGCAGCGTGGGGACAGGGGCGTCCTACGAGCAGTACTTC. V usage is TRBV9 and J usage is TRBJ2-7; TRBD1 matches 10 bases. The V and J ends lost 2 bases and 1 base, in that order; junction bases with no gene match: 3. Germline V gene data show CDR1 as SGDLS and CDR2 as YYNGEE. CDR3 length: 15 amino acids.

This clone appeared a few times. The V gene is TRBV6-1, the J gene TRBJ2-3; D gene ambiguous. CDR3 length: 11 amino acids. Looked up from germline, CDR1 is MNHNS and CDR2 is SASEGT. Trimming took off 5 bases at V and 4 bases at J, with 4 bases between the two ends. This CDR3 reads CASSSADTQYF. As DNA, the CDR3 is TGTGCCAGCAGTTCAGCAGATACGCAGTATTTT.

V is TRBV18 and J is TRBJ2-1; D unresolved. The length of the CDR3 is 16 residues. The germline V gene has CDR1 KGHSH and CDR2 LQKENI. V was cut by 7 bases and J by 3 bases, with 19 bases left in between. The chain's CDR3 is CASLRPSRQDYNEQFF. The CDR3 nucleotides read TGTGCCAGCTTGAGACCTTCTCGGCAGGACTACAATGAGCAGTTCTTC.

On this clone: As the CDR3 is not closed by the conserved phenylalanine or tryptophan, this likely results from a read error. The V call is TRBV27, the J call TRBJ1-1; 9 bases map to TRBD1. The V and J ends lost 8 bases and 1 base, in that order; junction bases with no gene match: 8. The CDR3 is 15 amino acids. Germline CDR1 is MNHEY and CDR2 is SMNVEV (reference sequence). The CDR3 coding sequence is TGTGCCAGCGGTAACAGGGGGCAGGGGAACACTGAAGCTTTCGTT. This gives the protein CASGNRGQGNTEAFV.

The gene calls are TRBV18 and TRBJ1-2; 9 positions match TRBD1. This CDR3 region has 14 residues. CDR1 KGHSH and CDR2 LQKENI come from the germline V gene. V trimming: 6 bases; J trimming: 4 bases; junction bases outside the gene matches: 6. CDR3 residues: CASSRDREGYGYTF. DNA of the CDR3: TGTGCCAGCTCCCGGGACAGGGAGGGCTATGGCTACACCTTC. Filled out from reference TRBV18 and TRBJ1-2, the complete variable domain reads NAGVMQNPRHLVRRRGQEARLRCSPMKGHSHVYWYRQLPEEGLKFMVYLQKENIIDESGMPKERFSAEFPKEGPSILRIQQVVRGDSAAYFCASSRDREGYGYTFGSGTRLTVV.

The CDR3 nucleotides are TGTGCCAGCAGGCGGGACAGGGACAATGAGCAGTTCTTC. Protein: CASRRDRDNEQFF. This sequence joins TRBV6-4 and TRBJ2-1, with TRBD1 identical over 9 bases. This CDR3 contains 13 residues. J lost 5 bases, V lost 6 bases, and 2 bases had no gene match. Germline CDR1 and CDR2: MRHNA and SNTAGT.

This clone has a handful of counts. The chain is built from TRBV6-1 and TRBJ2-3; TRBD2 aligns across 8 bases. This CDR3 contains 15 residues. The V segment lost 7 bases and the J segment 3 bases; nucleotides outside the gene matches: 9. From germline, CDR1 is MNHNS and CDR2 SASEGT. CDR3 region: CASTAGEYWTDTQYF. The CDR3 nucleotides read TGTGCCAGCACAGCGGGAGAGTACTGGACAGATACGCAGTATTTT.

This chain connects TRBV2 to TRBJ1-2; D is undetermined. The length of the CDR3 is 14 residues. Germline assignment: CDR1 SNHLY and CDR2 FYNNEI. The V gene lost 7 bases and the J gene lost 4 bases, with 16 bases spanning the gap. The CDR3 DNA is TGTGCCAGCACTAGAGACGGAGAAGTCTATGGCTACACCTTC. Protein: CASTRDGEVYGYTF.

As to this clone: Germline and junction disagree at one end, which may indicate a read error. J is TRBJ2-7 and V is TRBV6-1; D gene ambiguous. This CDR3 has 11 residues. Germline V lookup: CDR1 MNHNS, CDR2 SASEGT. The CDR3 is CASSDAIYLNF. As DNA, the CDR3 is TGTGCCAGCAGTGACGCGATATATCTGAACTTC.

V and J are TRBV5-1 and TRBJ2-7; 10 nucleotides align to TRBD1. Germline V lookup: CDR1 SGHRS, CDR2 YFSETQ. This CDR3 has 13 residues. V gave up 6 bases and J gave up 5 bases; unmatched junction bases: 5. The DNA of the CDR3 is TGCGCCAGCAACCCTGGACAGGGGGACGAGCAGTACTTC. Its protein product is CASNPGQGDEQYF.